Detailed here is one T cell receptor (beta chain). This clonotype was counted only a few times. Its recognized antigen is unknown. Base quality data are lacking; no much larger clone is found one base away. Library generation was performed with PCR. Sequencing relied on an Illumina HiSeq 2500. Unique molecular identifiers were incorporated into TCR beta cDNA libraries to reduce PCR and sequencing biases. Every 1 to 10 million input T cells yielded approximately 500,000 cDNA molecules, meaning each molecule approximated one T cell. Patient libraries were prepared and sequenced with the same protocol used for the earlier healthy control dataset. Samples belonging to the same batch were prepared together, multiplexed and sequenced on a shared HiSeq lane. As for the authors' bioinformatics: MIGEC was used to process the raw barcoded reads, and molecular identifier groups with only a single read were discarded before consensus assembly and CDR3 extraction. Clonotype tables were post-analysed with VDJtools, normalizing diversity by down-sampling all datasets to the smallest sample size. In repertoire overlap clustering, CDR3 amino acid sequences, but not nucleotide sequences, were matched to correct batch-related cross-sample contamination. TCRdb ran its own pipeline on the public reads, namely fastp trimming at Q25 and MiXCR clone calling, and kept in-frame beta chains. Each CDR3 protein gets just one entry, which takes the most common genes and DNA from the rows behind it. These V and J calls are TCRdb output, not the study's own analysis. The sample yields roughly 870,000 distinct CDR3 sequences; around 50% were counted once. The ten largest clones add up to roughly 4.4% of the sample.

The data originate from a study of post-analysis software for immune sequencing data (dated by TCRdb to about 2015). With regard to the full study: Relapsing-remitting, secondary progressive and progressive-relapsing multiple sclerosis were recorded as disease courses, and subtype annotation was lacking for some patients. The patient repertoires were compared against 11 previously published healthy control repertoires obtained from donors aged roughly 6 to 28 years. A subset of samples was prepared in parallel using single-end sample barcoding, then pooled and co-amplified after Illumina adapter ligation. Broader findings and caveats from the paper: The multiple sclerosis patient group was slightly younger than the control group. Patients showed significantly higher frequencies than controls for a few TRBV segments, among them TRBV5-6, TRBV5-1 and TRBV20-1. Direct clustering with F measure revealed strong co-clustering of samples prepared in the same batch, which led to a batch-effect correction. Compared with controls, multiple sclerosis patients had significantly lower normalized Chao1 diversity, a finding suggesting substantial peripheral T-cell clonal expansion.

To demonstrate the VDJtools post-analysis software, TCR beta repertoires were profiled from the peripheral blood of 13 young patients with multiple sclerosis. The multiple sclerosis patients were children and adolescents ranging in age from roughly 6 to 15 years. V is cut by 4 bases and J by 2 bases, and the space between the germline ends is 15 bases. Including cysteine and phenylalanine, the CDR3 has 14 amino acids. Solely the CDR3 DNA is kept, with 42 bases framed from the first base. Reading the germline V gene (reference sequence) gives CDR1 DFQATT and CDR2 SNEGSKA. The receptor chain draws on TRBV20-1 and TRBJ2-7, with no confidently assigned D gene. This TCR derives from a girl aged 5 to 17 with multiple sclerosis. Sequencing was performed on blood. CDR3 sequence: CSANPLDGTYEQYF. The nucleotide sequence is given as TGCAGTGCTAACCCCCTCGACGGAACCTACGAGCAGTACTTC.